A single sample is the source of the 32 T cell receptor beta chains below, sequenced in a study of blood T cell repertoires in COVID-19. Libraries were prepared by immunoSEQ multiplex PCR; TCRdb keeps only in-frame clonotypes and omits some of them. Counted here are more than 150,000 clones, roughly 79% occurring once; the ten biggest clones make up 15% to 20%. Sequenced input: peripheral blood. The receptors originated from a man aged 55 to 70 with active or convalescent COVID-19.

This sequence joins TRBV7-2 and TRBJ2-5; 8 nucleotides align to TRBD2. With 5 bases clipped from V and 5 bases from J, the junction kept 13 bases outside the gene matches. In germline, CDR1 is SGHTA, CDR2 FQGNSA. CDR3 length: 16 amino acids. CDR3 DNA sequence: TGTGCCAGCAGCAACCCCGGTGTCGGGAGGGCGGAGACCCAGTACTTC. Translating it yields CASSNPGVGRAETQYF.

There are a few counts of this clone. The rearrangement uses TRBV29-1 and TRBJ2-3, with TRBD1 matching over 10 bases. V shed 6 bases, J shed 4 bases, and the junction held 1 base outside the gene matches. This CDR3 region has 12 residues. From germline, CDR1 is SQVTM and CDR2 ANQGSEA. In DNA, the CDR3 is TGCAGCGTAGGGACAGGGGCAGATACGCAGTATTTT. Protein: CSVGTGADTQYF.

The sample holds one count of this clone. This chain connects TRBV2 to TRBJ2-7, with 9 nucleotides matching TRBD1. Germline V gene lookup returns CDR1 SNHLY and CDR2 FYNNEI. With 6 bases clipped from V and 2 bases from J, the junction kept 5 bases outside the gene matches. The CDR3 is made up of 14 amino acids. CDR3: CASRPGTGPYEQYF. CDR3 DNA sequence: TGTGCCAGCAGACCCGGGACAGGGCCCTACGAGCAGTACTTC.

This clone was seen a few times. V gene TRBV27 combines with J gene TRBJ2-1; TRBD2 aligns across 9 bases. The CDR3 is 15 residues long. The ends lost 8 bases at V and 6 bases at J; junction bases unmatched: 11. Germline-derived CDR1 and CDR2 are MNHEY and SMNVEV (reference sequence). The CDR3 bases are TGTGCCAGCGGACTTGCGCTAGCGGGACCCAATGAGCAGTTCTTC. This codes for CASGLALAGPNEQFF.

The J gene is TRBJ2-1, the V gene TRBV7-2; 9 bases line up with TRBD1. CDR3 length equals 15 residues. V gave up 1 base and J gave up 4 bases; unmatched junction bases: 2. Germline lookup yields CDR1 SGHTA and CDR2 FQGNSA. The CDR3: CASSLDRGLYNEQFF. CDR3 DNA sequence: TGTGCCAGCAGCTTAGACAGGGGGCTTTACAATGAGCAGTTCTTC.

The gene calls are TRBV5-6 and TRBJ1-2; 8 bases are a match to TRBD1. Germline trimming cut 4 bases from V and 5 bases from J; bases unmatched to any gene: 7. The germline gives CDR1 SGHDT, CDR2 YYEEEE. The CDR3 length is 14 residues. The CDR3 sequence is CASSVDRAVYGYTF. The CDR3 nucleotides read TGTGCCAGCAGCGTGGACAGGGCCGTGTATGGCTACACCTTC.

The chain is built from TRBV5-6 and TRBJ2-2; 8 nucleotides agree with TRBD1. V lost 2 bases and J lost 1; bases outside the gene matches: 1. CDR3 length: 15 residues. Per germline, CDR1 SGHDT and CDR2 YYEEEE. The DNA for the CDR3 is TGTGCCAGCAGCTTCGGGACAGGGAACACCGGGGAGCTGTTTTTT. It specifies CASSFGTGNTGELFF.

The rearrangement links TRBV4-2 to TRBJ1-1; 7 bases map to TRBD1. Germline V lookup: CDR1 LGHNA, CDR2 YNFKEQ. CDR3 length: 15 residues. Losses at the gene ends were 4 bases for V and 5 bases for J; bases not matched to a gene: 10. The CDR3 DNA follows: TGTGCCAGCAGCCCAGAAAGGGGGCTTCGAACTGAAGCTTTCTTT. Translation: CASSPERGLRTEAFF.

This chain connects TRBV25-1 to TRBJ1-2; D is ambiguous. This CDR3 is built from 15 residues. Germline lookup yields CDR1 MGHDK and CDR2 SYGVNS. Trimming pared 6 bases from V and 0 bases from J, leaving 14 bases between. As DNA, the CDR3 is TGTGCCAGCAGCCCGGCGGCGCCTTCTAACTATGGCTACACCTTC. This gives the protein CASSPAAPSNYGYTF.

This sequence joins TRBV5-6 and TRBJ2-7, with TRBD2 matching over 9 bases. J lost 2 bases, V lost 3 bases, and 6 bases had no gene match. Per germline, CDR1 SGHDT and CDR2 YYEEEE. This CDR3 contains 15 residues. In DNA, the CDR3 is TGTGCCAGCAGCTCCTGGACTAGCGCTACCTACGAGCAGTACTTC. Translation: CASSSWTSATYEQYF.

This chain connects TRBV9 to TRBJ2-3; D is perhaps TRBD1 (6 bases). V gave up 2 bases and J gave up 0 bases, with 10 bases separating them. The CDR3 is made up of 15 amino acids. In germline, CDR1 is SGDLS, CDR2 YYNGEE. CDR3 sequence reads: CASSVTGASTDTQYF. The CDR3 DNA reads TGTGCCAGCAGCGTGACAGGCGCTAGCACAGATACGCAGTATTTT.

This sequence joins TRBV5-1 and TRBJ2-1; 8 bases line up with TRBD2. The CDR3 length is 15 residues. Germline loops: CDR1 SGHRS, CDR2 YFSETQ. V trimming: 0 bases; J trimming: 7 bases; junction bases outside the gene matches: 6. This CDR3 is CASSLDGRARNEQFF. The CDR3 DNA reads TGCGCCAGCAGCTTGGACGGGAGGGCCCGGAATGAGCAGTTCTTC.

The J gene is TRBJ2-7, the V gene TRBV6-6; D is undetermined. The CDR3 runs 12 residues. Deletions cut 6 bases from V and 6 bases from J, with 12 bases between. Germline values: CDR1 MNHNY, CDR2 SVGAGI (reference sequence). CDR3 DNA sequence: TGTGCCAGCAGAGAGACACGCTTCGAGCAGTACTTC. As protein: CASRETRFEQYF.

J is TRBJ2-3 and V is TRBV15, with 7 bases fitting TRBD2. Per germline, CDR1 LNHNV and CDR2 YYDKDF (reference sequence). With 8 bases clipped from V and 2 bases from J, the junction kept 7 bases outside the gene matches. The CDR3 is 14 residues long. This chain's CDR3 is CATGRLAFTDTQYF. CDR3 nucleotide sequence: TGTGCCACCGGGAGACTAGCTTTCACAGATACGCAGTATTTT.

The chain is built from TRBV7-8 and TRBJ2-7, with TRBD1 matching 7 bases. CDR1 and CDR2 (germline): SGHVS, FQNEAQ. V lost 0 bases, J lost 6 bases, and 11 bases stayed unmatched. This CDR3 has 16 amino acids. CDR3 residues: CASSLAGDRVSGEQYF. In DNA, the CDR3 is TGTGCCAGCAGCTTAGCGGGAGACAGGGTGTCCGGCGAGCAGTACTTC.

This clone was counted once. The CDR3 nucleotides are TGTGCCAGCAGTTACCCGGGACAGGGACCCCATGAGCAGTTCTTC. This encodes CASSYPGQGPHEQFF. The gene calls are TRBV6-2 or TRBV6-3 and TRBJ2-1, with TRBD1 matching 9 bases. The CDR3 totals 15 residues. V was clipped by 2 bases and J by 8 bases; unmatched bases: 7. CDR1 and CDR2 from the germline V gene are MNHEY and SVGEGT.

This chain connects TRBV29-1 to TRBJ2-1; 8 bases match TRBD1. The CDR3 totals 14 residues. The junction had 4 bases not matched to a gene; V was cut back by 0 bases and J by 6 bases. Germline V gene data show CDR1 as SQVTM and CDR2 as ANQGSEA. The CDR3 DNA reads TGCAGCGTTGAAGACAGGGGGCTAAGCAATGAGCAGTTCTTC. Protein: CSVEDRGLSNEQFF.

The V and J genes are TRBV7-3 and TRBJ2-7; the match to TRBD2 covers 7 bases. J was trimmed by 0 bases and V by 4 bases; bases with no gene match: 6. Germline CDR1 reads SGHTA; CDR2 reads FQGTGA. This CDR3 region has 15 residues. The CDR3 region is CASSWLGGSSYEQYF. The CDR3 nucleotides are TGTGCCAGCAGCTGGCTAGGCGGGAGCTCCTACGAGCAGTACTTC.

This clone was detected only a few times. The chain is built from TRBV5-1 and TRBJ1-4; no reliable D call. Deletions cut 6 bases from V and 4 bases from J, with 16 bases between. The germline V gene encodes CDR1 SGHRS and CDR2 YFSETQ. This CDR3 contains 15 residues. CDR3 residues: CASTPRPGSNEKLFF. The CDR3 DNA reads TGCGCCAGCACCCCACGACCCGGGAGTAATGAAAAACTGTTTTTT.

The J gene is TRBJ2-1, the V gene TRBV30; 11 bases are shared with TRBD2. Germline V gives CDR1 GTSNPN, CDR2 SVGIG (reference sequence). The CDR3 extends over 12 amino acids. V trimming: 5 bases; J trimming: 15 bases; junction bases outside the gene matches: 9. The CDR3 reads CAWGTSGMRPFF. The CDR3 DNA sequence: TGTGCCTGGGGGACTAGCGGAATGCGGCCGTTCTTC.

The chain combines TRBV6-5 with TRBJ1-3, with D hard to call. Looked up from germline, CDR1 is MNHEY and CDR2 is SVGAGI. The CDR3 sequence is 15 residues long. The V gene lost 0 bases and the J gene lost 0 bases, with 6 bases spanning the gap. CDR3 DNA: TGTGCCAGCAGTTACTCCTCCAGCTCTGGAAACACCATATATTTT. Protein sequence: CASSYSSSSGNTIYF.

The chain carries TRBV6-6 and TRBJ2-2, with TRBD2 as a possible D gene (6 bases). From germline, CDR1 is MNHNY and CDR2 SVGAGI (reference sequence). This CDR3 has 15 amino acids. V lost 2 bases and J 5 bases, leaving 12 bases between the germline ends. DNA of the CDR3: TGTGCCAGCAGTTACCCGGGAGAAGAGACCGGGGAGCTGTTTTTT. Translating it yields CASSYPGEETGELFF.

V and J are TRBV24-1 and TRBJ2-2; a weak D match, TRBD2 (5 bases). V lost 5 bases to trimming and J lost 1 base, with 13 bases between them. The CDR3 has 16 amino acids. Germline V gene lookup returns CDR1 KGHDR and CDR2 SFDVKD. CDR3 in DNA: TGTGCCACCAGTGTTTTCGGCGGGTGGAACACCGGGGAGCTGTTTTTT. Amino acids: CATSVFGGWNTGELFF.

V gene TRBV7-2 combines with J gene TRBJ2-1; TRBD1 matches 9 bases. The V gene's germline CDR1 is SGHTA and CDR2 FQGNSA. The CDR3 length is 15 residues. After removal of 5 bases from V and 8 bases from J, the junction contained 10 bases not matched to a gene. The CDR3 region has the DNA TGTGCCAGCAGCGGTCGCCGGGACAGGGCTTATGAGCAGTTCTTC. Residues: CASSGRRDRAYEQFF.

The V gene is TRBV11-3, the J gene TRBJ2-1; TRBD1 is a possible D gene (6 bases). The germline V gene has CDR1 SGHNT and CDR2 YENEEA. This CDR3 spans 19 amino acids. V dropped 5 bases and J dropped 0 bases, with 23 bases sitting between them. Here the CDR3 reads CASSTQTAGALNSYNEQFF. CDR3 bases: TGTGCCAGCAGCACTCAAACGGCAGGGGCACTAAACTCCTACAATGAGCAGTTCTTC.

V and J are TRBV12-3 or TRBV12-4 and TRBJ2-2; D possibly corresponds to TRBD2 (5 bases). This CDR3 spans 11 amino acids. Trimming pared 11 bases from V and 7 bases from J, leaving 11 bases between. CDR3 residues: CAASGGGELFF. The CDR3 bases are TGTGCCGCCTCCGGAGGCGGGGAGCTGTTTTTT.

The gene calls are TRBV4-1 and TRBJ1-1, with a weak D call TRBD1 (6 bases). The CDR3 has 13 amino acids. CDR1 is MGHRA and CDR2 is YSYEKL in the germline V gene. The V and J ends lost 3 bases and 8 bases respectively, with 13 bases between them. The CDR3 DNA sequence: TGCGCCAGCAGCCAGGGCCTCACAGGGGAAGCTTTCTTT. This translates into CASSQGLTGEAFF.

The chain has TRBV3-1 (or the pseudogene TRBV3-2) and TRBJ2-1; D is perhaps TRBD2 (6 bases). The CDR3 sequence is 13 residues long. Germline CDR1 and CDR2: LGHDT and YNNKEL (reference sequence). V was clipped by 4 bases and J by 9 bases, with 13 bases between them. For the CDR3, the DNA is TGTGCCAGCAGCCCTAGACTAGACGGTGAGCAGTTCTTC. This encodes CASSPRLDGEQFF.

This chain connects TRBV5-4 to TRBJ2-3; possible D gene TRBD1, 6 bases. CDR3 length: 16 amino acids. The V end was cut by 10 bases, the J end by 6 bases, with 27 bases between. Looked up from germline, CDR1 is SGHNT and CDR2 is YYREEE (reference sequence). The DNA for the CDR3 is TGTGCCTATCTAATGGGGGCCGGGCTTGTAGGGGATACGCAGTATTTT. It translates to CAYLMGAGLVGDTQYF.

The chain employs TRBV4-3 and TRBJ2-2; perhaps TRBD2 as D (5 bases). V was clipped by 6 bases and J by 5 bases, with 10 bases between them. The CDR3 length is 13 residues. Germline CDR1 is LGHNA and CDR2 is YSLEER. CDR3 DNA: TGCGCCAGCAGTTTACTAGGGACCGGGGAGCTGTTTTTT. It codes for CASSLLGTGELFF.

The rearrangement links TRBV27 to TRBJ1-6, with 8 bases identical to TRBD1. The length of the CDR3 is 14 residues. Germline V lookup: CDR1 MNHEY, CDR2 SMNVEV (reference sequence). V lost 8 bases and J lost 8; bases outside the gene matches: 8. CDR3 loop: CASGIQGVHSPLHF. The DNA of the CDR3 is TGTGCCAGCGGTATACAGGGGGTGCATTCACCCCTCCACTTT.

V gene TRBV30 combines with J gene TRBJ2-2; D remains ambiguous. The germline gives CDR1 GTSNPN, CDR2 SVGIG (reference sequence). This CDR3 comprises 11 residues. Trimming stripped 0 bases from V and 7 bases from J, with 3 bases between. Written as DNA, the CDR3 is TGTGCCTGGAGTGTTCTCGGGGAGCTGTTTTTT. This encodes CAWSVLGELFF.